This record covers a single T cell receptor beta chain. This CDR3 contains 13 residues. With 9 bases clipped from V and 4 bases from J, the junction kept 8 bases outside the gene matches. The data were obtained in a study of blood T cell repertoires in COVID-19. At the level of the study: The United States, Italy and Spain provided the acute and convalescent COVID-19 samples. T cells, B-cell-depleted T cells, or PBMCs provided the cDNA or gDNA that served as material.

Study processing details: By means of reference gene primer amplification, nucleated cell counts were estimated. The protocol was immunoSEQ multiplex PCR, while the TCRdb copy is restricted to in-frame clones and leaves out a portion. D and trimming come from the DNA, and the V and J calls and clone size come from that table. Counted here are fewer than 100,000 clones, 75% to 85% occurring once; the ten biggest clones make up approximately 30%. The chain recombines TRBV23-1 with TRBJ1-1, with TRBD1 matching over 7 bases. Being an ORF, TRBV23-1 has a function that is uncertain. This TCR was sampled from a human donor in a cohort sampled during active COVID-19. Sequenced: peripheral blood. The CDR3 DNA reads TGCGCCAGTAAGGGGGCGCGTGGCACTGAAGCTTTCTTT. Protein sequence: CASKGARGTEAFF.